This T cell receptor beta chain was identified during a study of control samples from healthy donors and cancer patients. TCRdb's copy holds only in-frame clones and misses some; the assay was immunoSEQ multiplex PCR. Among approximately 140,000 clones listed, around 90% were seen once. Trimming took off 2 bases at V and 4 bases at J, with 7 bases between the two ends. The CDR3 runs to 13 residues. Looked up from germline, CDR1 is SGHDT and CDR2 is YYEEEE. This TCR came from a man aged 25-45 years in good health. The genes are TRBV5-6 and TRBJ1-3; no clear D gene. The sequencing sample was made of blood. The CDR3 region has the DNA TGTGCCAGCAGCTTCCAGGCAGGAAACACCATATATTTT. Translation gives CASSFQAGNTIYF.